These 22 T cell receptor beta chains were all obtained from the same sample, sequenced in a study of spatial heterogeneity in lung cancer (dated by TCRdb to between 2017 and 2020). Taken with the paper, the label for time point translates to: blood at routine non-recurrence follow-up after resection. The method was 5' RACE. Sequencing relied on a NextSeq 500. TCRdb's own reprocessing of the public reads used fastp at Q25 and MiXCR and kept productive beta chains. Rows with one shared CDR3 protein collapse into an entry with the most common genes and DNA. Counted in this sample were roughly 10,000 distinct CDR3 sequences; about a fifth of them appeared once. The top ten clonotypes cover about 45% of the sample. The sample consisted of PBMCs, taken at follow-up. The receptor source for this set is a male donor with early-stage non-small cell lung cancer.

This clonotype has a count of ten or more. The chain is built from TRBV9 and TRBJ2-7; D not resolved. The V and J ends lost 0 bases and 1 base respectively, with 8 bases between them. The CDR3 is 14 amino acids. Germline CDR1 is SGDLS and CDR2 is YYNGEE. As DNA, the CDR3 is TGTGCCAGCAGCGTAGAACCCTCGTCCTACGAGCAGTACTTC. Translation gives CASSVEPSSYEQYF.

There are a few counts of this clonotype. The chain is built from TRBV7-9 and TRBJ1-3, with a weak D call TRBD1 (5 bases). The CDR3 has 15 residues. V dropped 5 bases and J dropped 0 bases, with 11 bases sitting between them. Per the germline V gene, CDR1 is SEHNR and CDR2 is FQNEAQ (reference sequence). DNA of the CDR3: TGTGCCAGCAGCCCCCAGGGAGCCTCTGGAAACACCATATATTTT. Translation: CASSPQGASGNTIYF.

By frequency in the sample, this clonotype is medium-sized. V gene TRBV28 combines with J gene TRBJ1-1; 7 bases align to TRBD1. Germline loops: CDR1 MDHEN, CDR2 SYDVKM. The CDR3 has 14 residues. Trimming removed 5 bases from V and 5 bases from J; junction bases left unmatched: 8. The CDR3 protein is CASSPATGPTEAFF. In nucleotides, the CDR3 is TGTGCCAGCAGTCCAGCGACAGGGCCAACTGAAGCTTTCTTT. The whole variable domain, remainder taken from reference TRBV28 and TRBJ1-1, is DVKVTQSSRYLVKRTGEKVFLECVQDMDHENMFWYRQDPGLGLRLIYFSYDVKMKEKGDIPEGYSVSREKKERFSLILESASTNQTSMYLCASSPATGPTEAFFGQGTRLTVV.

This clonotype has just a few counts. CDR3 coding DNA: TGTGCCAGCAGCTTATGGGGGGGAGAGACCCAGTACTTC. The encoded protein is CASSLWGGETQYF. V gene TRBV7-2 combines with J gene TRBJ2-5; 7 nucleotides align to TRBD2. Germline V gene sequence: CDR1 SGHTA, CDR2 FQGNSA. V was pared by 2 bases and J by 4 bases, with 1 base of the junction left unmatched. CDR3 length: 13 amino acids.

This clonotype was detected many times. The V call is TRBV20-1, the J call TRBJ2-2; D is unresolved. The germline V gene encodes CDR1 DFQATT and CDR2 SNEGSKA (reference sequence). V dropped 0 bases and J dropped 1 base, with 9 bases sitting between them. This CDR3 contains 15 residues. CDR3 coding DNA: TGCAGTGCTAGAGATTCACAGAGGAACACCGGGGAGCTGTTTTTT. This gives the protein CSARDSQRNTGELFF.

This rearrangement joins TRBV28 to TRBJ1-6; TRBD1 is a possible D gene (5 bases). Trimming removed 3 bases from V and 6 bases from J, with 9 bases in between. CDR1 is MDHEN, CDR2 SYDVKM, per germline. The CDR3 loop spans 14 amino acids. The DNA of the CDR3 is TGTGCCAGCAGTTTGGGGGGGGGTAATTCACCCCTCCACTTT. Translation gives CASSLGGGNSPLHF. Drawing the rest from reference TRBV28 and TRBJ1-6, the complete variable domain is DVKVTQSSRYLVKRTGEKVFLECVQDMDHENMFWYRQDPGLGLRLIYFSYDVKMKEKGDIPEGYSVSREKKERFSLILESASTNQTSMYLCASSLGGGNSPLHFGNGTRLTVT.

CDR3 protein: CASSMWYVASGRVSLYNEQFF. CDR3 DNA: TGTGCCAGTAGTATGTGGTACGTGGCTAGCGGGAGGGTTTCCCTCTACAATGAGCAGTTCTTC. The V call is TRBV19, the J call TRBJ2-1; 12 positions agree with TRBD2. This CDR3 has 21 amino acids. Trimming took 3 bases from V and 3 from J; bases not matched to a gene: 18. Looked up from germline, CDR1 is LNHDA and CDR2 is SQIVND (reference sequence).

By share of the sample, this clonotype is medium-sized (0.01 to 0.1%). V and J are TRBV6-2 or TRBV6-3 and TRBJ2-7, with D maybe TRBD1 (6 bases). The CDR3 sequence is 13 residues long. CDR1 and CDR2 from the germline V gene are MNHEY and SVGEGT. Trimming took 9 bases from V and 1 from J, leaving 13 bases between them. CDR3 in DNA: TGTGCCAGTCGGACGGGACATTCCTACGAGCAGTACTTC. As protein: CASRTGHSYEQYF.

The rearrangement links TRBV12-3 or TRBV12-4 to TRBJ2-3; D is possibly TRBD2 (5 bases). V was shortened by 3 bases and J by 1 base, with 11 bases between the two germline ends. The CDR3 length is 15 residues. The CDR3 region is CASSFSGEGTDTQYF. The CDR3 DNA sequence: TGTGCCAGCAGTTTCAGCGGAGAAGGCACAGATACGCAGTATTTT.

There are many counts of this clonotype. CDR3 amino acids: CASSLANSPFQETQYF. The CDR3 bases are TGCGCCAGCAGCTTGGCGAACAGCCCATTTCAAGAGACCCAGTACTTC. The gene calls are TRBV5-1 and TRBJ2-5, with unresolved D. The V end was cut by 0 bases, the J end by 2 bases, with 14 bases between. The CDR3 sequence is 16 residues long. CDR1 and CDR2 from the germline V gene are SGHRS and YFSETQ.

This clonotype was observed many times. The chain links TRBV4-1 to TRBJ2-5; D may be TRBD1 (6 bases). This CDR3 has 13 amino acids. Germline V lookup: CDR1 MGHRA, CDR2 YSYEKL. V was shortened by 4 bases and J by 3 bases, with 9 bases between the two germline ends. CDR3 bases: TGCGCCAGCAGCCGGGCAGGGGAAGAGACCCAGTACTTC. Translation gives CASSRAGEETQYF.

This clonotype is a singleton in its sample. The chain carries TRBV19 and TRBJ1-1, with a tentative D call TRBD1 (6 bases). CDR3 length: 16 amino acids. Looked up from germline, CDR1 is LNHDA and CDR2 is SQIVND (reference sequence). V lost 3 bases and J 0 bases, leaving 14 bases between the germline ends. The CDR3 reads CASSMGGEGMNTEAFF. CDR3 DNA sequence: TGTGCCAGTAGTATGGGGGGCGAGGGGATGAACACTGAAGCTTTCTTT.

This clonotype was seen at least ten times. CDR3 DNA sequence: TGCGCCAGCAGCGTCGATACAGGGGGCTCGGCAGATACGCAGTATTTT. Translation gives CASSVDTGGSADTQYF. V and J are TRBV5-1 and TRBJ2-3; 9 nucleotides agree with TRBD1. This CDR3 has 16 residues. Germline values: CDR1 SGHRS, CDR2 YFSETQ. Unmatched junction bases numbered 10, after V lost 4 bases and J lost 4 bases.

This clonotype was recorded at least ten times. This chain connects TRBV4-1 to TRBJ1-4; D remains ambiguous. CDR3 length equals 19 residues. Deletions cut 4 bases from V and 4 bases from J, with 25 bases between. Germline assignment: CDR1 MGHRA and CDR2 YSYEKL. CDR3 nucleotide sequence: TGCGCCAGCAGCCCCCTTGCAGGAAGGCGTAGAATTAGTAATGAAAAACTGTTTTTT. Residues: CASSPLAGRRRISNEKLFF.

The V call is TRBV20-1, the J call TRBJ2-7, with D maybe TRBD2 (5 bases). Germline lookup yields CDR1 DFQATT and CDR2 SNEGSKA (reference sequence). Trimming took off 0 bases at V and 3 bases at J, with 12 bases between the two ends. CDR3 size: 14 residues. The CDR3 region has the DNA TGCAGTGCTAGAGAGGGAGCCATTCACTACGAGCAGTACTTC. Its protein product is CSAREGAIHYEQYF.

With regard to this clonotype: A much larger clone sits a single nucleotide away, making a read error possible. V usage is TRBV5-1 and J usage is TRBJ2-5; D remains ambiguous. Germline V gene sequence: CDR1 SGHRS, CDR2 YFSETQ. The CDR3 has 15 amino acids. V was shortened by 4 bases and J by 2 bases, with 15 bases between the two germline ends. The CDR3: CASSPRWAAQETQYF. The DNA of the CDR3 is TGCGCCAGCAGCCCTCGATGGGCCGCTCAAGAGACCCAGTACTTC.

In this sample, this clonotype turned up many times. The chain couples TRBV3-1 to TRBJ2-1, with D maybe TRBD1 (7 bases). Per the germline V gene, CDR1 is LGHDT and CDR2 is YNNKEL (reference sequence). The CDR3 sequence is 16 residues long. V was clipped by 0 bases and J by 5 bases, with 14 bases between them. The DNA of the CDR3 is TGTGCCAGCAGCCAAGACAGGGGGACTCGGAACAATGAGCAGTTCTTC. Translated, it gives CASSQDRGTRNNEQFF.

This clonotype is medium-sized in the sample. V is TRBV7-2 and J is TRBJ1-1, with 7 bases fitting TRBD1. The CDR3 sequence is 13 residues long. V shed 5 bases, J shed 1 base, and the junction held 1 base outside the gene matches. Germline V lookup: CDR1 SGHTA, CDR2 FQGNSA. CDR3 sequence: CASSRDRNTEAFF. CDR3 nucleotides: TGTGCCAGCAGCCGGGACAGGAACACTGAAGCTTTCTTT. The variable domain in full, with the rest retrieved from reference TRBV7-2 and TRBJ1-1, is GAGVSQSPSNKVTEKGKDVELRCDPISGHTALYWYRQSLGQGLEFLIYFQGNSAPDKSGLPSDRFSAERTGGSVSTLTIQRTQQEDSAVYLCASSRDRNTEAFFGQGTRLTVV.

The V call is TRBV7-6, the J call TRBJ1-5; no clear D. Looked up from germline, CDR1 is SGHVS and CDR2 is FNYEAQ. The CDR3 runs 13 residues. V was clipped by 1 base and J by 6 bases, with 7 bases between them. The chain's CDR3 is CASSLGGIQPQHF. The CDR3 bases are TGTGCCAGCAGCTTAGGTGGGATTCAGCCCCAGCATTTT. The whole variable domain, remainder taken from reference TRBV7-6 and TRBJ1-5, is GAGVSQSPRYKVTKRGQDVALRCDPISGHVSLYWYRQALGQGPEFLTYFNYEAQQDKSGLPNDRFSAERPEGSISTLTIQRTEQRDSAMYRCASSLGGIQPQHFGDGTRLSIL.

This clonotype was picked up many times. The CDR3 region is CASRGTARIGYTF. CDR3 coding DNA: TGTGCCAGTAGAGGGACAGCTCGAATCGGCTACACCTTC. V usage is TRBV19 and J usage is TRBJ1-2, with 7 bases aligning to TRBD1. Per the germline V gene, CDR1 is LNHDA and CDR2 is SQIVND (reference sequence). This CDR3 is 13 amino acids long. J gave up 8 bases and V 6 bases, and 9 bases lay outside the gene matches.

In nucleotides, the CDR3 is TGCAGTGCTAGGACTTCCTGGCGGGAGAAGAGGACAGATACGCAGTATTTT. Translating gives CSARTSWREKRTDTQYF. The chain links TRBV20-1 to TRBJ2-3, with 7 bases fitting TRBD2. Germline V gene lookup returns CDR1 DFQATT and CDR2 SNEGSKA (reference sequence). After removal of 3 bases from V and 3 bases from J, the junction contained 15 bases not matched to a gene. The CDR3 loop spans 17 amino acids.

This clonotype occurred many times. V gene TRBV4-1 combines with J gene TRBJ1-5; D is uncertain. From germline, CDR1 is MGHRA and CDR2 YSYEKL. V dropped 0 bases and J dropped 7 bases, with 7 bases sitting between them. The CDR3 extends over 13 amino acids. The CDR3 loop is CASSQEVRQPQHF. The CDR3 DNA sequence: TGCGCCAGCAGCCAAGAAGTAAGGCAGCCCCAGCATTTT.